The next 18 T cell receptor beta chains were all read from a single sample in a study of regulatory T cells in long-lasting Graves disease. TCR beta libraries were built with iRepertoire HTBI primers and Arm-PCR of CDR3 regions. TCRdb re-analysed the multiplex PCR reads in MiXCR, keeping a single row per CDR3 protein. There are 530,000 or so distinct CDR3 sequences in the sample; 15% to 20% occur only once, and around 11% lies in the top ten. Time point specified: newly diagnosed GD, antithyroid drugs for less than 3 months. From RNA extracted from PBMCs, the TCR library was made. This same sample was also part of a study on T cells in Graves' hyperthyroidism and ophthalmopathy.

The sample consisted of peripheral blood mononuclear cells (PBMCs), taken at new diagnosis, from a patient treated with antithyroid drugs. The receptors originated from a man between 18 and 29 years old with Graves disease.

The rearrangement joins TRBV20-1 to TRBJ2-3; D is unclear. With 6 bases removed from V and 2 bases from J, the gap between germline ends came to 9 bases. Germline V gene sequence: CDR1 DFQATT, CDR2 SNEGSKA (reference sequence). CDR3 length: 12 amino acids. CDR3 amino acids: CSATGFTDTQYF. CDR3 DNA: TGCAGTGCCACTGGTTTCACAGATACGCAGTATTTT.

A few counts support this clonotype. The V call is TRBV29-1, the J call TRBJ1-1, with D uncertain. V shed 6 bases and J shed 5 bases, with 13 bases lying between them. Germline lookup yields CDR1 SQVTM and CDR2 ANQGSEA. The CDR3 length is 12 residues. DNA of the CDR3: TGCAGCGTGGTAGTGGAGGGAACTGAAGCTTTCTTT. This gives the protein CSVVVEGTEAFF.

Details on this clonotype: Compared with germline, one end of the junction differs, possibly owing to a read error. The V and J genes are TRBV11-2 and TRBJ2-1; D possibly corresponds to TRBD2 (5 bases). CDR3 length: 15 amino acids. Germline-derived CDR1 and CDR2 are SGHAT and FQNNGV. CDR3 sequence: CASSQDRATGNEQFF. The CDR3, as DNA: TGCGCCAGCAGCCAAGATCGGGCCACGGGAAATGAGCAGTTCTTC.

In this sample, this clonotype turned up many times. V usage is TRBV12-3 or TRBV12-4 and J usage is TRBJ1-5; the D is unclear. The CDR3 length is 13 residues. With 3 bases removed from V and 0 bases from J, the gap between germline ends came to 3 bases. For the CDR3, the DNA is TGTGCCAGCAGTTTCTCTAGCAATCAGCCCCAGCATTTT. Translating it yields CASSFSSNQPQHF.

Many counts were recorded for this clonotype. The chain uses TRBV28 and TRBJ2-5; 9 nucleotides line up with TRBD1. Unmatched junction bases numbered 6, after V lost 8 bases and J lost 5 bases. CDR1 is MDHEN, CDR2 SYDVKM, per germline. CDR3 size: 13 residues. The CDR3 bases are TGTGCCAGCTTCGTGACAGGGGGGGAGACCCAGTACTTC. This encodes CASFVTGGETQYF.

The chain is built from TRBV10-2 and TRBJ1-1; a weak D match, TRBD1 (6 bases). Germline V CDR1 and CDR2: WSHSY, SAAADI. This CDR3 contains 13 residues. Trimming removed 9 bases from V and 2 bases from J, with 13 bases in between. CDR3 DNA sequence: TGCGCCAGTCGCACAGGGTATAACACTGAAGCTTTCTTT. Protein: CASRTGYNTEAFF.

The rearrangement joins TRBV27 to TRBJ2-7, with 8 positions matching TRBD2. The CDR3 loop spans 15 amino acids. Germline CDR1 and CDR2: MNHEY and SMNVEV (reference sequence). J was trimmed by 4 bases and V by 5 bases; bases with no gene match: 10. The CDR3 nucleotides read TGTGCCAGCAGTCTCCTCGGGGGGGGACTATACGAGCAGTACTTC. The encoded protein is CASSLLGGGLYEQYF.

The table lists this clonotype with many counts. One junction end disagrees with the germline gene, perhaps due to a read error. The chain has TRBV29-1 and TRBJ2-7, with TRBD2 matching 9 bases. The germline CDR1 and CDR2 sequences are SQVTM and ANQGSEA. The CDR3 contains 15 residues. Here the CDR3 reads CSAEAGGHSSYEQYF. The CDR3 DNA is TGCAGCGCTGAAGCGGGAGGACATTCCTCCTACGAGCAGTACTTC.

In its sample, this clonotype was seen many times. This sequence joins TRBV19 and TRBJ1-2; D ambiguous. Germline CDR1 and CDR2: LNHDA and SQIVND (reference sequence). V was trimmed by 5 bases and J by 2 bases, leaving 18 bases between them. This CDR3 has 16 residues. Here the CDR3 reads CASSRTDRTANYGYTF. The CDR3 region has the DNA TGTGCCAGTAGTCGCACCGACCGGACGGCGAACTATGGCTACACCTTC.

This clonotype has ten or more counts. This chain connects TRBV7-9 to TRBJ2-5; D not resolved. The V gene's germline CDR1 is SEHNR and CDR2 FQNEAQ (reference sequence). Trimming removed 5 bases at V and 3 bases at J, with 25 bases between. The CDR3 is 18 residues long. The DNA of the CDR3 is TGTGCCAGCAGCCGGAATTTAGGTCCTTTAGGAATGAAAGAGACCCAGTACTTC. This sequence encodes CASSRNLGPLGMKETQYF.

V is TRBV10-3 and J is TRBJ2-2; 12 bases map to TRBD2. The germline gives CDR1 ENHRY, CDR2 SYGVKD. V was clipped by 11 bases and J by 5 bases; unmatched bases: 6. The CDR3 covers 14 residues. This CDR3 is CAATSGSVTGELFF. CDR3 coding DNA: TGTGCCGCGACTAGCGGGAGTGTTACCGGGGAGCTGTTTTTT.

This clonotype was detected only a few times. The rearrangement joins TRBV7-9 to TRBJ2-6; D is possibly TRBD1 (6 bases). Trimming left V 5 bases short and J 4 bases short, with 9 bases between. CDR1 SEHNR and CDR2 FQNEAQ come from the germline V gene (reference sequence). The CDR3 loop spans 14 amino acids. CDR3 region: CASSTDRGANVLTF. In nucleotides, the CDR3 is TGTGCCAGCAGCACCGACAGGGGGGCCAACGTCCTGACTTTC.

This clonotype was observed at least ten times. CDR3 coding DNA: TGCGCCAGCAGCTTGCTGGGACAGGGCACAGATACGCAGTATTTT. Translation gives CASSLLGQGTDTQYF. The gene calls are TRBV5-1 and TRBJ2-3; 8 bases are a match to TRBD1. This CDR3 has 15 amino acids. Per the germline V gene, CDR1 is SGHRS and CDR2 is YFSETQ. The ends lost 1 base at V and 1 base at J; junction bases unmatched: 2.

For this clonotype: A much larger clone sits a single nucleotide away, making a read error possible. The conserved final phenylalanine or tryptophan is absent from the CDR3, which likely points to a read error. The genes are TRBV12-3 or TRBV12-4 and TRBJ2-2; 9 bases agree with TRBD1. This CDR3 comprises 16 residues. V trimming: 0 bases; J trimming: 6 bases; junction bases outside the gene matches: 5. CDR3 DNA: TGTGCCAGCAGTTTAGCGGACAGGGGCTTGGCCGGGGAGCTGTTTTCT. Encoded protein: CASSLADRGLAGELFS.

The table lists this clonotype with many counts. The rearrangement joins TRBV18 to TRBJ2-1; D not resolved. V was clipped by 5 bases and J by 2 bases, with 10 bases between them. Looked up from germline, CDR1 is KGHSH and CDR2 is LQKENI. The CDR3 has 14 residues. The CDR3 loop reads CASSRDPTYNEQFF. DNA of the CDR3: TGTGCCAGCTCAAGAGACCCAACCTACAATGAGCAGTTCTTC. Variable domain in full (rest from reference TRBV18 and TRBJ2-1): NAGVMQNPRHLVRRRGQEARLRCSPMKGHSHVYWYRQLPEEGLKFMVYLQKENIIDESGMPKERFSAEFPKEGPSILRIQQVVRGDSAAYFCASSRDPTYNEQFFGPGTRLTVL.

This clonotype was found many times. The CDR3 coding sequence is TGTGCCAGCCGGAAAACGGCTAGCACAGATACGCAGTATTTT. Translated, it gives CASRKTASTDTQYF. The genes are TRBV6-2 or TRBV6-3 and TRBJ2-3, with unresolved D. CDR3 size: 14 residues. Trimming took off 8 bases at V and 0 bases at J, with 12 bases between the two ends. Germline assignment: CDR1 MNHEY and CDR2 SVGEGT.

This clonotype was detected many times. The gene calls are TRBV20-1 and TRBJ2-7; 10 bases fit TRBD2. The CDR3 extends over 14 amino acids. J lost 0 bases, V lost 2 bases, and 1 base had no gene match. The germline V gene has CDR1 DFQATT and CDR2 SNEGSKA (reference sequence). This chain's CDR3 is CSARLAGASYEQYF. The DNA of the CDR3 is TGCAGTGCTAGACTAGCGGGAGCCTCCTACGAGCAGTACTTC.

This clonotype has a handful of counts. The genes are TRBV7-9 and TRBJ2-1, with 12 bases that match TRBD2. Germline CDR1 SEHNR, CDR2 FQNEAQ (reference sequence). Unmatched junction bases numbered 11, after V lost 4 bases and J lost 10 bases. This CDR3 spans 16 amino acids. CDR3 amino acids: CASSSGLAGPAGEQFF. The CDR3 bases are TGTGCCAGCAGCTCCGGACTAGCGGGGCCAGCAGGGGAGCAGTTCTTC.